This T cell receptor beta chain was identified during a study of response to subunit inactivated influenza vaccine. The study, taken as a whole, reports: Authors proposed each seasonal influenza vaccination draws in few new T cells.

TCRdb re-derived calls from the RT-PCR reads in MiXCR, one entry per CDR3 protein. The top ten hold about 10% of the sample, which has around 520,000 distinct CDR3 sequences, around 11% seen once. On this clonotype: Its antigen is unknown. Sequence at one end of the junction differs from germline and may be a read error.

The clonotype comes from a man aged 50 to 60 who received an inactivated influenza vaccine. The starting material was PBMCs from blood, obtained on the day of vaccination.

This CDR3 is CANSDFPGASQETQYF. CDR3 nucleotides: TGCGCCAACAGTGATTTCCCGGGGGCCTCGCAAGAGACCCAGTACTTC. This chain uses TRBV10-1 with TRBJ2-5, with D perhaps being TRBD1 or TRBD2 (6 bases each). The CDR3 covers 16 residues. The germline gives CDR1 WNHNN, CDR2 SYGVQD (reference sequence).